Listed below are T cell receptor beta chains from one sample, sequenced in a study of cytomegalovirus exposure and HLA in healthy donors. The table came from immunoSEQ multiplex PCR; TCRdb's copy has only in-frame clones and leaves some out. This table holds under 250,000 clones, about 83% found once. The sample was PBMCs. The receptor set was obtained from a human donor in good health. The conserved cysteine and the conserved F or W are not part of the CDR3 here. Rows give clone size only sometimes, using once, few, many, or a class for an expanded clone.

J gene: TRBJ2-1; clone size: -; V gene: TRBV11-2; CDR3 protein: ASSLAGQGADEQF
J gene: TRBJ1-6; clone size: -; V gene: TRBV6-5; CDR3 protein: ASSYIPGTGNSPLH
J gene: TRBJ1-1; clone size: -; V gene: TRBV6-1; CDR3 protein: ASSNRGGNTEAF
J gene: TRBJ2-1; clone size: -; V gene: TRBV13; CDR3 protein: ASSEGYNEQF
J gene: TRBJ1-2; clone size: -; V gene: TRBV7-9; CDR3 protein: ASSREQFNYGYT
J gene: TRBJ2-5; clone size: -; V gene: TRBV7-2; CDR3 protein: ASSLSRVAETQY
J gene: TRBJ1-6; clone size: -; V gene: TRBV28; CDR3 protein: ASSLVRQGNSPLH
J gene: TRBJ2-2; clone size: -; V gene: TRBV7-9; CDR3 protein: ASSSMGQGGGELF
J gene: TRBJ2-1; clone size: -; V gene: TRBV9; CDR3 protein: ASSVGTGWDEQF
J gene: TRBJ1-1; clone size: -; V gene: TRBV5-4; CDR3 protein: ASSPPKSSMNTEAF
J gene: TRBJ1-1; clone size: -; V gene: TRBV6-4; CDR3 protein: ASSVTGMNTEAF
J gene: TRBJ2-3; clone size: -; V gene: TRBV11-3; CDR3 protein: ASSLVAGYTQY
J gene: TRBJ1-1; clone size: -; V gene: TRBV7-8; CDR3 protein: ASSPDRGRFTEAF
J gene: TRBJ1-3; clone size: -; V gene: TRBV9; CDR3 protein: ASSVGGGSGNTIY
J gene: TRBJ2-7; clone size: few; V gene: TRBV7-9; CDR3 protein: ASSPGFPLNYEQY
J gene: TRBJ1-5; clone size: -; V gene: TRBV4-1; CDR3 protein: ASSQIAGYNQPQH
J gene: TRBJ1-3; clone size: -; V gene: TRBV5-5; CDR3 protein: ASSSAGISGNTIY
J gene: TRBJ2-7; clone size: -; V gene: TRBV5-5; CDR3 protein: ASSFGLAYSYEQY
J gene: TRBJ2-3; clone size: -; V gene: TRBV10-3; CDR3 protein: AISRSGRSPDTQY
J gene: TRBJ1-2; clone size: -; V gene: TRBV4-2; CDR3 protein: ASSQASGDHGYT
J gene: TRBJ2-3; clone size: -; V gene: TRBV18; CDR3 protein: ASSPRLADTQY
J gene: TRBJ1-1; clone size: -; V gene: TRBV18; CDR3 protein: ASSPAGSDTEAF
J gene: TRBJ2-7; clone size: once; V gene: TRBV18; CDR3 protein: ASSPLGVSYEQY